This is a list of T cell receptor beta chains from one sample in a study of patients and donors after allogeneic stem cell transplantation. TCRdb ran MiXCR on the RT-PCR reads and lists one entry per CDR3 protein. The data hold roughly 940,000 distinct CDR3 sequences, with 18% observed a single time. Sequenced input: blood, either unsorted or a sorted T cell fraction (not recorded which). The receptors were gathered from a human donor who was either an allogeneic HSCT recipient or a stem cell or donor lymphocyte infusion donor (not recorded which). It is not recorded whose cells these are; they may come from a transplant donor. Each CDR3 is given with its conserved first and last residue. Fields, in order: CDR3 DNA, CDR3 protein, D gene, V gene, J gene, clone size. The D gene is left open where the match is weak. The size entry is marked missing in some rows and otherwise reads once, few, many or a size class.

TGCAGTGCTAGACCCCAGGGGCTGCGATTAACAGATACGCAGTATTTT	CSARPQGLRLTDTQYF	NA	TRBV20-1	TRBJ2-3	NA
TGTGCCAGCAGCCTGACCTCGGACCCCTGGGATGAAGCTTTCTTT	CASSLTSDPWDEAFF	NA	TRBV7-2	TRBJ1-1	NA
TGTGCCAGTAGTATTCGGGGGAGCGGGAGGGGCTACAATGAGCAGTTCTTC	CASSIRGSGRGYNEQFF	TRBD2	TRBV19	TRBJ2-1	NA
TGTGCCAGCAGCTTGGGGCGACGAGCAACTAATGAAAAACTGTTTTTT	CASSLGRRATNEKLFF	NA	TRBV12-3/TRBV12-4	TRBJ1-4	NA
TGTGCCACCAGTGATTCGGACAGGCGCACAGATACGCAGTATTTT	CATSDSDRRTDTQYF	TRBD1	TRBV24-1	TRBJ2-3	NA
TGCAGTGCAAGACTAGCGGGAGCGGATACGCAGTATTTT	CSARLAGADTQYF	TRBD2	TRBV20-1	TRBJ2-3	many
TGCGCCAGCAGCCAAGCGGGGGTCGGGCCCCTCTACGAGCAGTACTTC	CASSQAGVGPLYEQYF	NA	TRBV4-1	TRBJ2-7	NA
TGCGCCAGCAGCCTTATAGCGGGGGGAATGGGTGAGCAGTTCTTC	CASSLIAGGMGEQFF	TRBD2	TRBV4-3	TRBJ2-1	NA
TGTGCTAGTGGTTTGAGGGGGGCAAGGGACACTGAAGCTTTCTTT	CASGLRGARDTEAFF	NA	TRBV12-5	TRBJ1-1	few
TGCAGCGTTGAAGTCCCTGGAGGCCGAACCTCCTACGAGCAGTACTTC	CSVEVPGGRTSYEQYF	NA	TRBV29-1	TRBJ2-7	few
TGTGCCACCAGACCGGGACAGGGGTCCAATGAGCAGTTCTTC	CATRPGQGSNEQFF	TRBD1	TRBV25-1	TRBJ2-1	many
TGTGCCAGCAGCTTGGCCTGGGGTAATCAGCCCCAGCATTTT	CASSLAWGNQPQHF	NA	TRBV5-6	TRBJ1-5	NA
TGTGCCAGCAGGGGGGATAGCGGGAGCAGCGAGCAGTACTTC	CASRGDSGSSEQYF	TRBD2	TRBV2	TRBJ2-7	few
TGTGCCAGCAGCTTTTCGAGTTTCGGGTACGAGCAGTACTTC	CASSFSSFGYEQYF	NA	TRBV7-2	TRBJ2-7	few
TGTGCCAGCAGCCAAGATAGGGGCGGGGGGGTGAACACCGGGGAGCTGTTTTTT	CASSQDRGGGVNTGELFF	TRBD2	TRBV4-2	TRBJ2-2	NA
TGTGCCACCAGTGATTTGGGGTCAGGGTTATACAATGAGCAGTTCTTC	CATSDLGSGLYNEQFF	NA	TRBV24-1	TRBJ2-1	NA
TGCAGTGCTAGAGAATTTGGCAGGAGCAATAATTCACCCCTCCACTTT	CSAREFGRSNNSPLHF	NA	TRBV20-1	TRBJ1-6	NA
TGCAGTGCTAGCCCCCCGGACATACACTACGAGCAGTACTTC	CSASPPDIHYEQYF	NA	TRBV20-1	TRBJ2-7	NA
TGCGCCAGCAGCTCAACCCCGGGACCTCAAGAGACCCAGTACTTC	CASSSTPGPQETQYF	NA	TRBV5-1	TRBJ2-5	NA
TGCAGTGCTCACCCTACAGGGGGCGATGGCTACACCTTC	CSAHPTGGDGYTF	TRBD1	TRBV20-1	TRBJ1-2	few
TGTGCCAGCAGTTTTAGTAATGTCGATGGGGAAAAACTGTTTTTT	CASSFSNVDGEKLFF	NA	TRBV12-3/TRBV12-4	TRBJ1-4	NA
TGCAGTGCCCATCCAAAGGGGGGCAGCTCCTACGAGCAGTACTTC	CSAHPKGGSSYEQYF	NA	TRBV20-1	TRBJ2-7	NA
TGTGCCAGTAGTATAGCTGGCAGGGGTAATGAAAAACTGTTTTTT	CASSIAGRGNEKLFF	NA	TRBV19	TRBJ1-4	NA
TGCAGTGCCCAAGATGGAAGCAATCAGCCCCAGCATTTT	CSAQDGSNQPQHF	NA	TRBV20-1	TRBJ1-5	few
TGTGCCAGCACCCGGGGCAGCCCTTCTGGCTACACCTTC	CASTRGSPSGYTF	NA	TRBV6-1	TRBJ1-2	NA
TGTGCCACCAGCAGATCCCTTGGGTCCCCCAATGGTCAGTTCTTC	CATSRSLGSPNGQFF	NA	TRBV15	TRBJ2-1	NA
TGTGCCAGCAGGAACAGGGGGCTTTTGGGCGGGGAGCTGTTTTTT	CASRNRGLLGGELFF	TRBD1	TRBV12-3/TRBV12-4	TRBJ2-2	NA
TGCGCCAGCAGCTTGTCGATCGGTAGCGGGAGAGATACGCAGTATTTT	CASSLSIGSGRDTQYF	TRBD2	TRBV5-1	TRBJ2-3	NA
TGTGCCAGCACCAACTCCGACAGGGGGCATCTCGAGCAGTACTTC	CASTNSDRGHLEQYF	TRBD1	TRBV6-1	TRBJ2-7	NA
TGCAGCGTTGGAGAAACAGGGGTCCAGCCCCAGCATTTT	CSVGETGVQPQHF	TRBD1	TRBV29-1	TRBJ1-5	few
TGTGCCAGCAGCCCCAGCGGGGTCCAAGAGACCCAGTACTTC	CASSPSGVQETQYF	TRBD2	TRBV12-3/TRBV12-4	TRBJ2-5	many
TGTGCCAGCAGCCAGGGGACAGGGTTCACCCATGAGCAGTTCTTC	CASSQGTGFTHEQFF	TRBD1	TRBV14	TRBJ2-1	NA
TGCAGCGTTGCTCTCCGGGACAGGGGTGTTCTTGGGACTGAAGCTTTCTTT	CSVALRDRGVLGTEAFF	TRBD1	TRBV29-1	TRBJ1-1	few
TGCAGTGCTACGACTAGCGGGGGGGCCTCTTTCAAAAACATTCAGTACTTC	CSATTSGGASFKNIQYF	TRBD2	TRBV20-1	TRBJ2-4	NA
TGCAGTGCTAGGGAAATGGGTGAGCAGTTCTTC	CSAREMGEQFF	NA	TRBV20-1	TRBJ2-1	few
TGTGCCAGCAGTCCCCGTACAGGGGGCGGGAGCTATGGCTACACCTTC	CASSPRTGGGSYGYTF	TRBD1	TRBV27	TRBJ1-2	NA
TGTGCCATCAGTGAATCACAGGGAACGGATGGCTACACCTTC	CAISESQGTDGYTF	NA	TRBV10-3	TRBJ1-2	few
TGCGCCAGCAGCCCTGTTGTCCAAGATTACTATGGCTACACCTTC	CASSPVVQDYYGYTF	NA	TRBV5-1	TRBJ1-2	few
TGTGCCAGCAGCAAAAAGGGGAGGGACAGGGGAAGCTCTGGGGCCAACGTCCTGACTTTC	CASSKKGRDRGSSGANVLTF	NA	TRBV21-1	TRBJ2-6	NA
TGTGCCATCAGTGAGTCGCAGGGGGCCCTCCTCTATGGCTACACCTTC	CAISESQGALLYGYTF	TRBD1	TRBV10-3	TRBJ1-2	NA
TGTGCCAGCAGCTTAGCGTCAGGGGTAGTAGTGCCCCAGCATTTT	CASSLASGVVVPQHF	NA	TRBV7-2	TRBJ1-5	NA
TGCGCCAGCAGCCCGACTGCCGGAGAGGGACGGTCAGAGACCCAGTACTTC	CASSPTAGEGRSETQYF	NA	TRBV5-1	TRBJ2-5	NA
TGCGCCAGCAGCCAAGAAGTTCCGGTTGAAGCTTTCTTT	CASSQEVPVEAFF	NA	TRBV4-1	TRBJ1-1	few
TGTGCCAGCAGCCCTCACCTGGGGCAGGGGAAAGAGACCCAGTACTTC	CASSPHLGQGKETQYF	NA	TRBV7-6	TRBJ2-5	few
TGCAGTGCTAGAGATCCCAGTTCTTCAACTAATGAAAAACTGTTTTTT	CSARDPSSSTNEKLFF	NA	TRBV20-1	TRBJ1-4	NA
TGCGCCAGCAGCTTGCAAGGACGGGTATTGGGGAACACTGAAGCTTTCTTT	CASSLQGRVLGNTEAFF	NA	TRBV5-1	TRBJ1-1	few
TGCGCCAGCAACCTGAGGTTAGGCTCCTACAATGAGCAGTTCTTC	CASNLRLGSYNEQFF	NA	TRBV4-3	TRBJ2-1	few
TGTGCCAGCAGCTCCAAGATAGCTTTGTTCTACTGGAATGAGCAGTTCTTC	CASSSKIALFYWNEQFF	NA	TRBV3-1	TRBJ2-1	few
TGCAGCGCTTACGAGCAGTACTTC	CSAYEQYF	NA	TRBV29-1	TRBJ2-7	many
TGTGCCAGCAGTCTCCATGGGGGGCCGAAAGATACGCAGTATTTT	CASSLHGGPKDTQYF	NA	TRBV12-3/TRBV12-4	TRBJ2-3	NA
TGCGCCAGCAGCCAAGATAAGGGGTTCACAGATACGCAGTATTTT	CASSQDKGFTDTQYF	NA	TRBV4-3	TRBJ2-3	NA
TGTGCCAGCAGTTCAGGGGCTGGGACAGTCGCCTCCTACGAGCAGTACTTC	CASSSGAGTVASYEQYF	TRBD1	TRBV6-5	TRBJ2-7	few
TGTGCCAGTAGTATAGCGGAGGCGTATAATTCACCCCTCCACTTT	CASSIAEAYNSPLHF	NA	TRBV19	TRBJ1-6	NA
TGTGCCAGCAGTGCCCGGGGGTTGGCGCAGTATTTT	CASSARGLAQYF	NA	TRBV6-5	TRBJ2-3	NA
TGTGCCAGCAGTTACTCGGGGGCGCCGAACACTGAAGCTTTCTTT	CASSYSGAPNTEAFF	NA	TRBV6-5	TRBJ1-1	NA
TGTGCCAGCAGCTGGAGAGGCGATAATTCACCCCTCCACTTT	CASSWRGDNSPLHF	NA	TRBV7-8	TRBJ1-6	few
TGTGCCAGCAGCTCTCGGCGCATGAACACTGAAGCTTTCTTT	CASSSRRMNTEAFF	NA	TRBV7-2	TRBJ1-1	NA
TGTGCCACCAGGGGGGATCTCAATCAGCCCCAGCATTTT	CATRGDLNQPQHF	NA	TRBV24-1	TRBJ1-5	NA
TGTGCCAGCAGTGAGCCTACAGGGGGAAGAACTGAAGCTTTCTTT	CASSEPTGGRTEAFF	TRBD1	TRBV25-1	TRBJ1-1	NA
TGTGCCATCAGGGAGGGCCAAGGGACGGAAGCTTTCTTT	CAIREGQGTEAFF	NA	TRBV10-3	TRBJ1-1	NA